This T cell receptor beta chain is drawn from a study of OX40 agonist ivuxolimab in advanced cancers. Germline V gene lookup returns CDR1 SGHTA and CDR2 FQGNSA. With V trimmed by 5 bases and J by 1 base, 10 bases remained unmatched. The CDR3 consists of 16 residues. About this clone itself: Its antigen is unknown.

The study, taken as a whole, reports: More expanded clones were seen, on average, in CD8+ T cells than in CD4+.

The data were produced by immunoSEQ multiplex PCR, yet TCRdb's version contains in-frame clones alone and is incomplete. The table lists approximately 17,000 clones, more than 65% of them singletons, with about 17% in the top ten. V and J are TRBV7-2 and TRBJ2-7, with 8 bases that match TRBD1. This TCR derives from an adult with an advanced solid tumor such as melanoma, head and neck, liver or kidney cancer. Material: CD4+ or CD8+ T cells sorted from blood, obtained in a trial of the OX40 agonist ivuxolimab. In DNA, the CDR3 is TGTGCCAGCAGCCCTCCGGGACAGGTCCTGTCCTACGAGCAGTACTTC. As protein: CASSPPGQVLSYEQYF.